The 22 T cell receptor beta chains in this list originate from one sample, sequenced in a study of blood T cell repertoires in COVID-19. Profiling relied on immunoSEQ multiplex PCR, and the TCRdb table lists in-frame clones only, not all of them. The table has around 200,000 clones, roughly 87% seen once. Sequences were obtained from PBMCs or T cells enriched from blood (not recorded which). All receptors derive from a woman in her forties with acute COVID-19.

The genes are TRBV7-8 and TRBJ1-2; no reliable D call. The V gene's germline CDR1 is SGHVS and CDR2 FQNEAQ. Trimming cost V 1 base and J 4 bases, with 10 bases left between them. This CDR3 comprises 14 residues. The CDR3 protein is CASSLDPGIYGYTF. For the CDR3, the DNA is TGTGCCAGCAGCTTAGATCCGGGGATCTATGGCTACACCTTC.

The V gene is TRBV28, the J gene TRBJ2-6; weak D call: TRBD1 (5 bases). V was cut by 5 bases and J by 0 bases, with 11 bases left in between. The germline V gene has CDR1 MDHEN and CDR2 SYDVKM. CDR3 size: 16 residues. DNA for the CDR3: TGTGCCAGCAGTCCGGACATTTTCTCTGGGGCCAACGTCCTGACTTTC. Translation gives CASSPDIFSGANVLTF. The full variable domain, its missing parts supplied by reference TRBV28 and TRBJ2-6, is DVKVTQSSRYLVKRTGEKVFLECVQDMDHENMFWYRQDPGLGLRLIYFSYDVKMKEKGDIPEGYSVSREKKERFSLILESASTNQTSMYLCASSPDIFSGANVLTFGAGSRLTVL.

The rearrangement uses TRBV20-1 and TRBJ2-5; 10 nucleotides agree with TRBD1. Germline V gene sequence: CDR1 DFQATT, CDR2 SNEGSKA (reference sequence). This CDR3 has 14 amino acids. Losses at the gene ends were 3 bases for V and 5 bases for J; bases not matched to a gene: 6. Here the CDR3 DNA reads TGCAGTGCTAGTAAGACAGGGGGCGGTGAGACCCAGTACTTC. Translating gives CSASKTGGGETQYF.

The gene calls are TRBV4-1 and TRBJ2-5, with 7 bases lining up with TRBD2. Germline V gene data show CDR1 as MGHRA and CDR2 as YSYEKL. The CDR3 extends over 17 amino acids. The V gene end was trimmed by 0 bases and the J gene end by 3 bases; junction bases not matched to a gene: 10. The CDR3 DNA sequence: TGCGCCAGCAGCCAAGACGCGGGCGGGAGTTACGAAGAGACCCAGTACTTC. Translation gives CASSQDAGGSYEETQYF.

The V call is TRBV5-1, the J call TRBJ1-6; D is possibly TRBD1 (5 bases). The CDR3 loop spans 17 amino acids. Germline CDR1 is SGHRS and CDR2 is YFSETQ. With 0 bases removed from V and 1 base from J, the gap between germline ends came to 11 bases. The CDR3 loop is CASSLGPEGSYNSPLHF. The CDR3 DNA reads as TGCGCCAGCAGCTTGGGGCCGGAGGGGTCCTATAATTCACCCCTCCACTTT. Filled out from reference TRBV5-1 and TRBJ1-6, the complete variable domain reads KAGVTQTPRYLIKTRGQQVTLSCSPISGHRSVSWYQQTPGQGLQFLFEYFSETQRNKGNFPGRFSGRQFSNSRSEMNVSTLELGDSALYLCASSLGPEGSYNSPLHFGNGTRLTVT.

This clone appeared once. The rearrangement links TRBV30 to TRBJ1-5; tentative D call: TRBD1 (5 bases). Trimming removed 0 bases at V and 3 bases at J, with 9 bases between. Looked up from germline, CDR1 is GTSNPN and CDR2 is SVGIG (reference sequence). There are 14 residues in the CDR3. The CDR3 nucleotides read TGTGCCTGGAGTGTGGGGGGATTCAATCAGCCCCAGCATTTT. This gives the protein CAWSVGGFNQPQHF.

The gene calls are TRBV21-1 and TRBJ2-7; the table's TRBD2 call for D was not verified on the DNA. TRBV21-1 is flagged as a pseudogene. The length of the CDR3 is 18 residues. The CDR3 sequence: CASSCWTSGDVTVYEQYF. CDR3 in DNA: TGTGCCAGCAGCTGTTGGACTAGCGGGGACGTGACCGTCTACGAGCAGTACTTC.

The chain is built from TRBV7-6 and TRBJ2-2; 15 bases are shared with TRBD2. This CDR3 is built from 19 residues. Germline values: CDR1 SGHVS, CDR2 FNYEAQ. The V gene end was trimmed by 5 bases and the J gene end by 1 base; junction bases not matched to a gene: 8. In nucleotides, the CDR3 is TGTGCCAGCAGCCGTATTCCGGGACTAGCGGGAGGGAACACCGGGGAGCTGTTTTTT. As protein: CASSRIPGLAGGNTGELFF.

This clone was observed a handful of times. The V and J genes are TRBV2 and TRBJ1-2; D may be TRBD1 (6 bases). The germline CDR1 and CDR2 sequences are SNHLY and FYNNEI. The length of the CDR3 is 12 residues. V dropped 4 bases and J dropped 4 bases, with 7 bases sitting between them. The CDR3 sequence is CASSGTAYGYTF. The CDR3 region has the DNA TGTGCCAGCAGTGGGACAGCCTATGGCTACACCTTC.

V usage is TRBV7-9 and J usage is TRBJ1-2; no reliable D call. CDR1 and CDR2 (germline): SEHNR, FQNEAQ (reference sequence). Between the trimmed V and J ends, which lost 1 base and 5 bases, there was a span of 17 bases. The CDR3 spans 16 residues. The CDR3 sequence is CASSLGAGSDLYGYTF. As DNA, the CDR3 is TGTGCCAGCAGCTTAGGGGCGGGGAGCGACTTATATGGCTACACCTTC.

The chain uses TRBV5-6 and TRBJ2-7; 7 bases are shared with TRBD1. CDR1 SGHDT and CDR2 YYEEEE come from the germline V gene. V was pared by 0 bases and J by 5 bases, with 8 bases of the junction left unmatched. The CDR3 is 15 residues long. This CDR3 is CASSLVGGTTDEQYF. In DNA, the CDR3 is TGTGCCAGCAGCTTGGTAGGGGGCACTACCGACGAGCAGTACTTC.

The chain employs TRBV5-1 and TRBJ2-1; possible D gene TRBD1, 6 bases. CDR1 SGHRS and CDR2 YFSETQ come from the germline V gene. This CDR3 is 14 amino acids long. The germline V and J ends were trimmed by 3 bases and 5 bases, with 12 bases remaining between them. CDR3 bases: TGCGCCAGCAGCTCCACGTACAGGGACAATGAGCAGTTCTTC. It is translated as CASSSTYRDNEQFF.

Concerning this clone itself: Distinct nucleotide sequences in the sample also encode this CDR3. This sequence joins TRBV18 and TRBJ1-1; D unresolved. Trimming removed 2 bases at V and 1 base at J, with 5 bases between. In germline, CDR1 is KGHSH, CDR2 LQKENI. The length of the CDR3 is 13 residues. CDR3 protein: CASSPTGNTEAFF. CDR3 DNA sequence: TGTGCCAGCTCACCAACCGGGAACACTGAAGCTTTCTTT.

The chain couples TRBV11-2 to TRBJ2-7; 14 nucleotides align to TRBD2. The CDR3 runs to 17 residues. Trimming took 1 base from V and 7 from J; bases not matched to a gene: 9. Germline V lookup: CDR1 SGHAT, CDR2 FQNNGV. DNA for the CDR3: TGTGCCAGCAGCTTAGCGGGGACTAGCGGGAGATTTGGGGAGCAGTACTTC. Its translation: CASSLAGTSGRFGEQYF.

The chain is built from TRBV10-3 and TRBJ1-1, with 8 bases aligning to TRBD1. Germline CDR1 ENHRY, CDR2 SYGVKD. Unmatched junction bases numbered 2, after V lost 0 bases and J lost 2 bases. This CDR3 has 15 residues. Written as DNA, the CDR3 is TGTGCCATCAGTGAGTCGGACAGGGTTAACACTGAAGCTTTCTTT. As protein: CAISESDRVNTEAFF.

The chain uses TRBV6-1 and TRBJ1-6; D is uncertain. Trimming took off 0 bases at V and 7 bases at J, with 7 bases between the two ends. Germline assignment: CDR1 MNHNS and CDR2 SASEGT. The CDR3 has 14 residues. CDR3 nucleotide sequence: TGTGCCAGCAGTGAAGCTAACACCAATTCACCCCTCCACTTT. This gives the protein CASSEANTNSPLHF.

The chain joins TRBV18 to TRBJ1-5, with TRBD1 as a possible D gene (6 bases). The germline gives CDR1 KGHSH, CDR2 LQKENI. V was cut by 3 bases and J by 7 bases, with 13 bases left in between. The CDR3 sequence is 14 residues long. CDR3 loop: CASSPQGSGQPQHF. CDR3 DNA: TGTGCCAGCTCACCGCAGGGGTCCGGGCAGCCCCAGCATTTT.

As regards this clone: The sample has other DNA sequences that encode this CDR3 too. The chain couples TRBV11-2 to TRBJ2-7; possible D gene TRBD2, 5 bases. V was cut by 1 base and J by 3 bases, with 10 bases left in between. The CDR3 is 14 amino acids. Germline CDR1 SGHAT, CDR2 FQNNGV. CDR3 DNA sequence: TGTGCCAGCAGCTTAGGTCCGCGGGTCTACGAGCAGTACTTC. It codes for CASSLGPRVYEQYF.

The V call is TRBV9, the J call TRBJ2-1, with TRBD2 matching 8 bases. In germline, CDR1 is SGDLS, CDR2 YYNGEE. This CDR3 comprises 14 residues. J gave up 8 bases and V 3 bases, and 7 bases lay outside the gene matches. CDR3 coding DNA: TGTGCCAGCAGCGCCGCGGGGGGCCCTTATGAGCAGTTCTTC. Its protein is CASSAAGGPYEQFF.

The rearrangement links TRBV27 to TRBJ2-1; 9 bases are a match to TRBD1. Germline-derived CDR1 and CDR2 are MNHEY and SMNVEV (reference sequence). The trim removed 8 bases at V and 4 bases at J, leaving 12 bases unmatched. The CDR3 loop spans 16 amino acids. CDR3 sequence reads: CASLLSGQGKYNEQFF. The CDR3 DNA follows: TGTGCCAGCCTTCTTTCAGGACAGGGGAAATACAATGAGCAGTTCTTC.

J is TRBJ2-2 and V is TRBV7-9; D call uncertain. Germline CDR1 is SEHNR and CDR2 is FQNEAQ (reference sequence). This CDR3 spans 13 amino acids. The V end was cut by 5 bases, the J end by 6 bases, with 10 bases between. In nucleotides, the CDR3 is TGTGCCAGCAGCCCGAGTTATCCCGGGGAGCTGTTTTTT. Amino acid sequence: CASSPSYPGELFF.

Here the CDR3 reads CASSPETGALVYNEQFF. CDR3 DNA: TGTGCCAGCTCACCGGAGACAGGGGCCCTCGTCTACAATGAGCAGTTCTTC. This chain links TRBV18 with TRBJ2-1; 8 bases line up with TRBD1. The CDR3 contains 17 residues. Germline lookup yields CDR1 KGHSH and CDR2 LQKENI. V trimming: 3 bases; J trimming: 3 bases; junction bases outside the gene matches: 10.